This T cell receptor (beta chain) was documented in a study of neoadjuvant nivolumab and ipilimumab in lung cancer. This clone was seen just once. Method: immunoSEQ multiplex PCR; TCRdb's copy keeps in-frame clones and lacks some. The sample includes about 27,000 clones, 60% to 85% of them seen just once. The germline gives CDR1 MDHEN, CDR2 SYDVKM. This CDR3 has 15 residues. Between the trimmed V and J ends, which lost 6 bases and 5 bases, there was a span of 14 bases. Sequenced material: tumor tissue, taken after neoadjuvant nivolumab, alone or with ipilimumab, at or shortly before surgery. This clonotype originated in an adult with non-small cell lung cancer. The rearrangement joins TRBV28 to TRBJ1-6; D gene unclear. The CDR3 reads CASSLPGLDNSPLHF. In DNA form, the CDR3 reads TGTGCCAGCAGCCTCCCCGGGCTGGATAATTCACCCCTCCACTTT.